This T cell receptor (beta chain) was sequenced for a study of identical twins (TCRdb year 2016). Concerning the study at large: To test whether fetal clonotypes persist, the study used deep sequencing on TCR alpha and beta repertoires from monozygotic twins, unrelated adults of various ages, and cord blood. Replicate twin experiments were performed at different times using different library preparation protocols to rule out contamination. The research as a whole found: Zero-insertion analyses could be partly confounded by invariant T cells such as MAIT and iNKT, though diverse VJ usage argued against such confounding for most clonotypes. Out-of-frame TCR alpha sharing in monozygotic twins was systematically underestimated by recombination models, whereas sharing between unrelated individuals was in agreement with the recombination models. In beta out-of-frame sequences, excess twin sharing was weaker, because having fewer shared sequences lowered the signal-to-noise ratio. Conclusions relied on cross-sectional statistical analysis, since the same donors could not be followed over many years. Fewer insertions were carried by abundant cord blood beta clonotypes, a similar but weaker trend appeared in young adult naive repertoires, and no such trend appeared in memory repertoires. Compared with coincidental sharing between unrelated individuals, out-of-frame TCR alpha sequences shared between twins had an excess of sequences with low generation probability.

At the junction V is shortened by 10 bases and J by 5 bases, with 18 bases in between. The germline V gene gives CDR1 as ENHRY and CDR2 as SYGVKD. The CDR3 runs 14 amino acids, cysteine and phenylalanine included. Left in the record is the CDR3 DNA by itself, 42 bases read in frame from the first base. Every donor in the study was a healthy Caucasian. The study also sequenced three unrelated non-twin adults: a male aged 18 to 30, a male aged 50 to 59 and a female aged 50 to 59. Miltenyi CD45RO+ enrichment and human naive T-cell isolation kits were used to isolate memory (CD45RO+) and naive T cells from PBMC. Concerning this clonotype: This clone's antigen is unknown. No much larger clone is present one base from it, and per-base qualities are unavailable.

Library generation was performed with 5' RACE. The instrument given in TCRdb is Illumina HiSeq 2000. A universal primer binding site was added through template switching, and the final cDNA carried a unique molecular identifier so that TCR cDNA molecules could be counted accurately. First-strand cDNA for TCR alpha and beta chains was synthesized from specific primers in the conserved constant-segment region. To control for contamination, each cDNA library was double barcoded with a SMART-Mk sample barcode plus Illumina barcodes. TruSeq adapter sequences, together with Illumina sample barcodes, were added in two successive PCR steps. Sequencing of the TCR alpha and beta cDNA libraries was done on the Illumina HiSeq platform using custom primers. In the authors' own workflow: MiGEC processed the raw reads to extract unique molecular identifiers, while MiXCR was used to determine the CDR3 positions. Recombination models were inferred per individual with the repgenHMM and IGoR tools using an EM algorithm. Shared clonotype analysis was performed with the tcR package in R, normalizing sharing by the product of cloneset sizes. To study raw recombination free of thymic and clonal selection effects, out-of-frame nonproductive sequences were analyzed. TCRdb applied fastp at Q25 and MiXCR to the public reads, then kept only in-frame beta chains. Rows with a matching CDR3 protein are joined into one entry that keeps the most common DNA and genes. The V and J calls follow TCRdb's processing rather than the paper's. The table for this sample lists 350,000 to 450,000 distinct CDR3 sequences; under 20% of them were counted only once. Together, the top ten hold around 12% of the sample.

Recombination joined TRBV10-3 with TRBJ2-1; the D region possibly corresponds to TRBD2 (6 bases align). This receptor was taken from a man aged 50 to 60 in good health. The sequenced material came from naive T cells sorted from blood. In light of the paper, this sample's cell subset or site label describes: cells isolated with a human naive T-cell isolation kit. For the CDR3, the sequence is CATGDGRSHNEQFF. The DNA sequence is given as TGTGCCACCGGGGACGGGAGATCTCACAATGAGCAGTTCTTC.